These 5 T cell receptor beta chains came from one sample sequenced in a study of shared clonotypes between healthy human individuals. The protocol was immunoSEQ multiplex PCR, while the TCRdb copy is restricted to in-frame clones and leaves out a portion. The sample contains approximately 720,000 clones, roughly 78% of which appear only once. Source material: memory CD4+ T cells sorted from blood. The subset here: CD45RA-negative fraction. These receptors were obtained from a woman in her twenties or thirties in good health.

The J gene is TRBJ1-2, the V gene TRBV7-9; possibly TRBD1 for D (5 bases). The CDR3 has 13 amino acids. The V and J ends lost 5 bases and 4 bases respectively, with 11 bases between them. Germline V gene lookup returns CDR1 SEHNR and CDR2 FQNEAQ (reference sequence). CDR3 nucleotide sequence: TGTGCCAGCAGCCGGGACGGTACCTATGGCTACACCTTC. This translates into CASSRDGTYGYTF.

This clone was observed once. The chain couples TRBV27 to TRBJ2-7; TRBD2 matches 8 bases. Germline V CDR1 and CDR2: MNHEY, SMNVEV (reference sequence). The CDR3 sequence is 17 residues long. V was clipped by 5 bases and J by 0 bases; unmatched bases: 12. The CDR3 DNA follows: TGTGCCAGCAGTCCACGGGGTCGGCGGGAGGACTCCTACGAGCAGTACTTC. This sequence encodes CASSPRGRREDSYEQYF.

This clone has more than one count but fewer than ten. V gene TRBV4-1 combines with J gene TRBJ2-2; D might be TRBD1 (5 bases). Germline CDR1 reads MGHRA; CDR2 reads YSYEKL. The CDR3 is made up of 14 amino acids. Trimming removed 6 bases at V and 1 base at J, with 9 bases between. Here the CDR3 reads CASSVGQNTGELFF. The CDR3, as DNA: TGCGCCAGCAGTGTCGGACAGAACACCGGGGAGCTGTTTTTT.

This clone was counted between two and nine times. This rearrangement joins TRBV18 to TRBJ1-3; the match to TRBD1 covers 7 bases. Per germline, CDR1 KGHSH and CDR2 LQKENI. After removal of 5 bases from V and 2 bases from J, the junction contained 3 bases not matched to a gene. The CDR3 is 14 amino acids. CDR3 sequence (DNA): TGTGCCAGCTCATACGGACAGGCTGGAAACACCATATATTTT. It specifies CASSYGQAGNTIYF.

This chain connects TRBV4-1 to TRBJ2-3; 10 nucleotides align to TRBD2. Germline V CDR1 and CDR2: MGHRA, YSYEKL. The V gene end was trimmed by 6 bases and the J gene end by 4 bases; junction bases not matched to a gene: 19. The CDR3 runs to 19 residues. The CDR3 nucleotides read TGCGCCAGCAGTCTCAGAAGGCCCTCCGGGACTAGCGTTGCAGATACGCAGTATTTT. Translating it yields CASSLRRPSGTSVADTQYF.